The clone carrying this T cell receptor (beta chain) was picked up many times. These data belong to a study of molecular identifiers for immune sequencing clone quantification. With RNA at 10%, 30% or 50%, naive CD8 libraries came from roughly 20,000 to 1,000,000 sorted cells. Each CDR3 protein is one row after TCRdb ran MiXCR on the PCR reads. The repertoire consists of roughly 630,000 distinct CDR3 sequences, with roughly 23% occurring once and the leading ten covering about 0.84%. The CDR3 length is 15 residues. V trimming: 5 bases; J trimming: 4 bases; junction bases outside the gene matches: 5. Per the germline V gene, CDR1 is DFQATT and CDR2 is SNEGSKA (reference sequence).

The receptor comes from a human donor in good health. Some libraries in this study had Jurkat cell RNA spiked in. Specimen: naive CD8+ T cells from blood, with Jurkat cell RNA spiked in. Subset indicated: FACS-sorted CD8+CD4-CCR7+CD45RA+ naive T cells. This chain joins TRBV20-1 and TRBJ2-3; 14 bases line up with TRBD2. The CDR3 DNA reads TGCAGTGCTGGGACTAGCGGGAGTGTCGCAGATACGCAGTATTTT. Protein product: CSAGTSGSVADTQYF.